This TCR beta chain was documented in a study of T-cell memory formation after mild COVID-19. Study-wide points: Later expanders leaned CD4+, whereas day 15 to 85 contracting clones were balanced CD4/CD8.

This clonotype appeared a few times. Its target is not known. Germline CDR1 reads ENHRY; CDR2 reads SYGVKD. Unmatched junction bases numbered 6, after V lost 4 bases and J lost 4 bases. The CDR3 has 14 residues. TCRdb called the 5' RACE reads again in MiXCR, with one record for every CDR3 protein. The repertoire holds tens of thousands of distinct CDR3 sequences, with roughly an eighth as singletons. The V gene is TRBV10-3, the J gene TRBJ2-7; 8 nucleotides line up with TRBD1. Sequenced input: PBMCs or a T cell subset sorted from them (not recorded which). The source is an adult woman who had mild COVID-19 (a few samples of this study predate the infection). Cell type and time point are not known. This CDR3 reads CAISAGTGYYEQYF. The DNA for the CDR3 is TGTGCCATCAGTGCCGGGACAGGCTATTACGAGCAGTACTTC.